This entry lists 10 T cell receptor beta chains sequenced from one sample in a study of radiation and T cells in renal cell carcinoma (TCRdb year 2020). The sample's time point label, decoded: baseline pretreatment blood. Explained via the paper, the treatment or condition label denotes: 15 Gy SBRT to primary tumor, nephrectomy 4 weeks later. The library came from the immunoSEQ multiplex PCR assay. TCRdb took over this immuneACCESS table, retaining in-frame rearrangements with V and J assigned. Such tables are incomplete; in checked studies, under half of the missing clones stem from an unresolved V gene, and the remainder is unexplained. Present in this sample are about 140,000 clones, around four fifths of which were seen just once. Roughly a quarter of the sample goes to the ten largest clones. The material was blood, obtained from a patient whose treatment included radiotherapy and nephrectomy. These receptors were collected from a woman aged 45-65 years with renal cell carcinoma.

The rearrangement joins TRBV5-8 to TRBJ1-2; no firm D call. The V gene's germline CDR1 is SGHTS and CDR2 YDEGEE. Trimming took 0 bases from V and 8 from J, leaving 17 bases between them. CDR3 length equals 15 residues. The CDR3 sequence: CASSLASGLLSGYTF. CDR3 in DNA: TGTGCCAGCAGCTTGGCCTCGGGCCTCTTAAGCGGCTACACCTTC.

The sample holds one count of this clone. The chain joins TRBV30 to TRBJ2-5; D is unresolved. This CDR3 region has 13 residues. CDR1 and CDR2 (germline): GTSNPN, SVGIG (reference sequence). The V gene lost 0 bases and the J gene lost 5 bases, with 10 bases spanning the gap. DNA of the CDR3: TGTGCCTGGAGTGTATCCCTATGGGAGACCCAGTACTTC. It translates to CAWSVSLWETQYF.

This sequence joins TRBV7-8 and TRBJ2-1; either TRBD1 or TRBD2 may supply D (5 bases each). CDR1 SGHVS and CDR2 FQNEAQ come from the germline V gene. Trimming took off 5 bases at V and 9 bases at J, with 17 bases between the two ends. CDR3 length: 14 amino acids. The CDR3 protein is CASSPRDHLSEQFF. The CDR3 bases are TGTGCCAGCAGCCCCCGGGACCACCTCAGTGAGCAGTTCTTC.

The rearrangement uses TRBV10-3 and TRBJ2-3; 14 nucleotides line up with TRBD2. V was pared by 7 bases and J by 4 bases, with 4 bases of the junction left unmatched. The V gene's germline CDR1 is ENHRY and CDR2 SYGVKD. The CDR3 spans 15 residues. CDR3 sequence: CAIKTSGRVPDTQYF. For the CDR3, the DNA is TGTGCCATCAAGACTAGCGGGAGGGTCCCAGATACGCAGTATTTT.

This clone appeared once. The rearrangement uses TRBV19 and TRBJ1-2; a possible D gene is TRBD1 (6 bases). The CDR3 runs to 12 residues. Germline CDR1 reads LNHDA; CDR2 reads SQIVND (reference sequence). The V gene lost 7 bases and the J gene lost 4 bases, with 10 bases spanning the gap. CDR3 nucleotide sequence: TGTGCCAGTAATGGACAGCTCTATGGCTACACCTTC. Translation gives CASNGQLYGYTF.

The chain uses TRBV6-1 and TRBJ2-2, with 9 bases matching TRBD1. The CDR3 loop spans 15 amino acids. Per germline, CDR1 MNHNS and CDR2 SASEGT. After removal of 7 bases from V and 5 bases from J, the junction contained 8 bases not matched to a gene. The CDR3: CASNRDRVSTGELFF. CDR3 DNA: TGTGCCAGCAATCGGGACAGGGTTTCTACCGGGGAGCTGTTTTTT.

This rearrangement joins TRBV5-6 to TRBJ2-1, with D perhaps TRBD2 (7 bases). This CDR3 is built from 15 residues. The V gene's germline CDR1 is SGHDT and CDR2 YYEEEE. Trimming shortened V by 6 bases and J by 5 bases, and 18 bases separated the two germline ends. CDR3 sequence: CASTHGGRSHNEQFF. Written as DNA, the CDR3 is TGTGCCAGCACCCACGGGGGGCGTAGTCACAATGAGCAGTTCTTC.

The CDR3 sequence is CASGFWTGNPYNEQFF. The CDR3 DNA follows: TGTGCTAGTGGTTTCTGGACAGGAAACCCCTACAATGAGCAGTTCTTC. The chain uses TRBV12-5 and TRBJ2-1, with 7 bases aligning to TRBD1. Trimming at V came to 3 bases and at J to 2 bases, leaving 7 bases not matched to a gene. CDR3 length: 16 amino acids. From germline, CDR1 is LGHNT and CDR2 FRNRAP.

V gene TRBV20-1 combines with J gene TRBJ2-3; D is ambiguous. Germline CDR1 is DFQATT and CDR2 is SNEGSKA (reference sequence). The CDR3 covers 11 residues. The ends were cut back, 1 base at V and 10 bases at J, with 9 bases in the middle. CDR3 residues: CSARVGGPQYF. The CDR3 coding sequence is TGCAGTGCTAGAGTTGGCGGTCCGCAGTATTTT.

This clone was detected many times. This same CDR3 is encoded by further DNA sequences in the sample. The chain is built from TRBV2 and TRBJ2-5; D ambiguous. Between the trimmed V and J ends, which lost 4 bases and 5 bases, there was a span of 8 bases. Germline V CDR1 and CDR2: SNHLY, FYNNEI. CDR3 length equals 12 residues. The CDR3 loop reads CASSVGRETQYF. CDR3 nucleotide sequence: TGTGCCAGCAGTGTAGGCCGGGAGACCCAGTACTTC.